The clone carrying this TCR beta chain has more than one count but fewer than ten. This entry belongs to a study of blood T cells in healthy people across ages. Trimming shortened V by 3 bases and J by 2 bases, and 11 bases separated the two germline ends. Germline V gene data show CDR1 as MDHEN and CDR2 as SYDVKM. The CDR3 consists of 14 residues. It was with a sample-barcoded 5' primer and a J-beta primer mix that a second PCR of about 6 to 12 cycles was run. TCRdb ran MiXCR on the 5' RACE reads and lists one entry per CDR3 protein. The data contain under 800,000 distinct CDR3 sequences, roughly 43% of them seen just once; the ten biggest clones take up about 20%.

This receptor was taken from a woman aged 60-70 years in good health. The chain carries TRBV28 and TRBJ2-7; D is uncertain. The sequencing sample was made of blood. For the CDR3, the DNA is TGTGCCAGCAGTTTTGGCACCTTCGCCTACGAGCAGTACTTC. Translated: CASSFGTFAYEQYF.